The 10 T cell receptor beta chains given below trace back to one sample, sequenced in a study of vaccination and CD4 T cells after COVID-19. These TCRs' antigens remain unknown. Oncomine TCR Beta short-read sequencing was applied to DNA from cultured CD4+ T cells. TCRdb itself ran the PCR reads through MiXCR, one entry per CDR3 protein. The repertoire holds approximately 18,000 distinct CDR3 sequences, around 80% seen once, with about a sixth in the top ten. Treatment here: roughly 10-day PBMC culture with coronavirus spike peptide pools or control peptides (ViraFEST assay). The starting material was CD4+ T cells from blood, cultured in vitro, obtained after SARS-CoV-2 vaccination. The origin of the receptors is a human donor who received a COVID-19 vaccine.

The J gene is TRBJ1-3, the V gene TRBV25-1; D not resolved. Germline V gene lookup returns CDR1 MGHDK and CDR2 SYGVNS. Trimming shortened V by 3 bases and J by 0 bases, and 9 bases separated the two germline ends. The CDR3 length is 15 residues. The CDR3 spells CASSDSGFSGNTIYF. Written as DNA, the CDR3 is TGTGCCAGCAGTGATTCAGGTTTCTCTGGAAACACCATATATTTT.

The chain uses TRBV20-1 and TRBJ2-5, with 9 bases lining up with TRBD2. Unmatched junction bases numbered 10, after V lost 4 bases and J lost 1 base. Per germline, CDR1 DFQATT and CDR2 SNEGSKA (reference sequence). CDR3 length: 16 residues. The CDR3 nucleotides read TGCAGTGCTAATGGTTTAGCGGGGGCCCTCCAAGAGACCCAGTACTTC. The encoded protein is CSANGLAGALQETQYF.

The V gene is TRBV12-3 or TRBV12-4, the J gene TRBJ2-5; D remains unclear. Trimming removed 4 bases from V and 5 bases from J, with 5 bases in between. CDR3 length equals 11 residues. In nucleotides, the CDR3 is TGTGCCAGCAGTTCTATGGAGACCCAGTACTTC. Translated, it gives CASSSMETQYF.

The table lists this clonotype with a count of one. V usage is TRBV19 and J usage is TRBJ1-1; D perhaps matches TRBD1 (5 bases). The CDR3 is made up of 15 amino acids. V lost 4 bases and J lost 3, with 15 bases in between. CDR1 LNHDA and CDR2 SQIVND come from the germline V gene (reference sequence). In nucleotides, the CDR3 is TGTGCCAGTAGTAAGAGGGGACTCACATACACTGAAGCTTTCTTT. It codes for CASSKRGLTYTEAFF. The variable domain in full, with the rest retrieved from reference TRBV19 and TRBJ1-1, is DGGITQSPKYLFRKEGQNVTLSCEQNLNHDAMYWYRQDPGQGLRLIYYSQIVNDFQKGDIAEGYSVSREKKESFPLTVTSAQKNPTAFYLCASSKRGLTYTEAFFGQGTRLTVV.

CDR3 sequence (DNA): TGTGCCAGCAGTGCTGAGGACAGACAGAAAGCTTTCTTT. Protein: CASSAEDRQKAFF. The chain carries TRBV2 and TRBJ1-1, with a possible D match to TRBD1 (6 bases). The CDR3 has 13 amino acids. V lost 4 bases and J lost 9, with 15 bases in between. Germline V gene lookup returns CDR1 SNHLY and CDR2 FYNNEI.

The genes are TRBV6-1 and TRBJ1-2; possibly TRBD1 for D (5 bases). This CDR3 has 13 residues. Per the germline V gene, CDR1 is MNHNS and CDR2 is SASEGT. Trimming took off 10 bases at V and 7 bases at J, with 19 bases between the two ends. CDR3 in DNA: TGTGCCACTGAACTCCGGGGGGTTCGTGGCTACACCTTC. Its translation: CATELRGVRGYTF.

The genes are TRBV29-1 and TRBJ1-6; D gene uncertain. Trimming removed 6 bases from V and 7 bases from J, with 13 bases in between. Germline V gives CDR1 SQVTM, CDR2 ANQGSEA. The CDR3 runs 13 residues. In DNA, the CDR3 is TGCAGCGTCCGTCTTGGCCCCAATTCACCCCTCCACTTT. This translates into CSVRLGPNSPLHF.

The chain carries TRBV12-3 or TRBV12-4 and TRBJ1-5, with 9 bases matching TRBD1. The CDR3 runs to 19 residues. V gave up 6 bases and J gave up 0 bases; unmatched junction bases: 15. The DNA of the CDR3 is TGTGCCAGCAGGACCACAGGGGGCACAAATTCTTATAGCAATCAGCCCCAGCATTTT. Translated, it gives CASRTTGGTNSYSNQPQHF.

The chain is built from TRBV12-3 or TRBV12-4 and TRBJ1-1; D gene ambiguous. The CDR3 length is 15 residues. Trimming removed 5 bases at V and 0 bases at J, with 13 bases between. DNA of the CDR3: TGTGCCAGCAGTCCGGATCCTTCAATGAACACTGAAGCTTTCTTT. It codes for CASSPDPSMNTEAFF.

The J gene is TRBJ2-4, the V gene TRBV20-1; D might be TRBD1 (6 bases). Looked up from germline, CDR1 is DFQATT and CDR2 is SNEGSKA (reference sequence). The CDR3 extends over 15 amino acids. Trimming left V 4 bases short and J 0 bases short, with 13 bases between. The CDR3 region is CSATLDSLAKNIQYF. CDR3 DNA sequence: TGCAGTGCTACGCTGGACAGCTTAGCCAAAAACATTCAGTACTTC.